This is a list of T cell receptor beta chains from one sample in a study of cytomegalovirus exposure and HLA in healthy donors. Profiling relied on immunoSEQ multiplex PCR, and the TCRdb table lists in-frame clones only, not all of them. This sample has tens of thousands of clones, with over 75% found just once. Sequenced: PBMCs. Receptors were obtained from a female donor in good health and CMV-seronegative. Both conserved end residues are part of each CDR3. D genes are given only for firm matches. Expanded clones get a size class; other rows say once, few or many, or leave the size out.

cdr3_length	clone_size	j_call	d_call	v_call	cdr3_nt	cdr3_aa
15	-	TRBJ1-6	TRBD1	TRBV28	TGTGCCAGCAGGGGGACAGGGGGCTCCAATTCACCCCTCCACTTT	CASRGTGGSNSPLHF
15	-	TRBJ1-2	TRBD1	TRBV18	TGTGCCAGCTCACCCCAGACAGGGGAGTACTATGGCTACACCTTC	CASSPQTGEYYGYTF
11	few	TRBJ1-2	-	TRBV2	TGTGCCAGCCCTGCAGGCAGTAGCTACACCTTC	CASPAGSSYTF
12	-	TRBJ1-2	-	TRBV6-5	TGTGCCAGCAGTTACGGGGGGTATGGCTACACCTTC	CASSYGGYGYTF
14	once	TRBJ2-1	-	TRBV7-9	TGTGCCAGCAGCTTATCACTTTCCTACAATGAGCAGTTCTTC	CASSLSLSYNEQFF
14	-	TRBJ2-2	-	TRBV4-2	TGTGCCAGCAGCCAAGACGTCCGCACCGGGGAGCTGTTTTTT	CASSQDVRTGELFF
14	-	TRBJ1-4	TRBD1	TRBV5-6	TGTGCCAGCAGCTTACAGGGGACCGTCGAAAAACTGTTTTTT	CASSLQGTVEKLFF
17	-	TRBJ2-7	-	TRBV5-1	TGCGCCAGCAGCCCGGGACTGTTGCTAGGAAGCTCCTACGAGCAGTACTTC	CASSPGLLLGSSYEQYF
16	-	TRBJ1-2	-	TRBV7-9	TGTGCCAGCAGCTACTCGAAACAGGGAATCGAGAGTGGCTACACCTTC	CASSYSKQGIESGYTF
13	-	TRBJ1-4	-	TRBV28	TGTGCCAGCATCCTGGCAGGGTCTGAAAAACTGTTTTTT	CASILAGSEKLFF
14	-	TRBJ1-2	-	TRBV14	TGTGCCAGCAGCCAAGATAGTGGTTTCTATGGCTACACCTTC	CASSQDSGFYGYTF